These 5 T cell receptor beta chains were all obtained from the same sample, sequenced in a study of blood T cell repertoires in COVID-19. Libraries were prepared by immunoSEQ multiplex PCR; TCRdb keeps only in-frame clonotypes and omits some of them. The data hold 160,000 or so clones, with under 90% observed a single time. Sequencing was done on a sample of peripheral blood. The receptors shown here come from a man in his 60s with acute or convalescent COVID-19.

J is TRBJ1-6 and V is TRBV4-2; TRBD1 matches at 12 bases. Germline-derived CDR1 and CDR2 are LGHNA and YNFKEQ. The V and J ends lost 4 bases and 9 bases, in that order; junction bases with no gene match: 13. There are 18 residues in the CDR3. CDR3 sequence (DNA): TGTGCCAGCAGCCCTGAAAGGGGGACAGGGGGCCGTAGTTCACCCCTCCACTTT. The encoded protein is CASSPERGTGGRSSPLHF.

DNA of the CDR3: TGCAGTGCTAGAGTAGTATCCGAGCAGTACTTC. As protein: CSARVVSEQYF. V usage is TRBV20-1 and J usage is TRBJ2-7; D not resolved. Germline-derived CDR1 and CDR2 are DFQATT and SNEGSKA (reference sequence). This CDR3 region has 11 residues. With 1 base removed from V and 6 bases from J, the gap between germline ends came to 7 bases.

This clone was counted a few times. The chain is built from TRBV3-1 (or the pseudogene TRBV3-2) and TRBJ2-3; possible D gene TRBD1, 6 bases. Deletions cut 0 bases from V and 0 bases from J, with 16 bases between. CDR1 LGHDT and CDR2 YNNKEL come from the germline V gene (reference sequence). The CDR3 contains 18 residues. The CDR3 coding sequence is TGTGCCAGCAGCCAAGATCCTTGGACAGCCTCTAGCACAGATACGCAGTATTTT. Encoded protein: CASSQDPWTASSTDTQYF.

The CDR3 DNA reads TGTGCCAGCAGCTTAGTGCGGGGCCCAGATACGCAGTATTTT. Translation: CASSLVRGPDTQYF. V and J are TRBV7-2 and TRBJ2-3, with D maybe TRBD2 (6 bases). Germline V gene lookup returns CDR1 SGHTA and CDR2 FQGNSA. The CDR3 length is 14 residues. Trimming cost V 1 base and J 4 bases, with 9 bases left between them. Together with reference TRBV7-2 and TRBJ2-3, the CDR3 gives the full variable domain: GAGVSQSPSNKVTEKGKDVELRCDPISGHTALYWYRQSLGQGLEFLIYFQGNSAPDKSGLPSDRFSAERTGGSVSTLTIQRTQQEDSAVYLCASSLVRGPDTQYFGPGTRLTVL.

The chain recombines TRBV6-7 with TRBJ1-6; D is uncertain. TRBV6-7 is known as an ORF, though its function is uncertain. Trimming pared 6 bases from V and 11 bases from J, leaving 14 bases between. This CDR3 contains 13 residues. Here the CDR3 DNA reads TGTGCCAGCAGGAGCGCTCGGCCGGCACCCCTCCACTTT. Protein product: CASRSARPAPLHF.